The clone carrying this T cell receptor beta chain has just a few counts. For the second PCR, which ran for about 7 to 11 cycles, a sample-barcoded 5' primer and a J-beta primer mix were used. A single record per CDR3 protein comes from TCRdb applying MiXCR to the 5' RACE reads. Altogether fewer than 950,000 distinct CDR3 sequences are present, approximately 53% being singletons, with the ten largest covering about 42%. The data were obtained in a study of blood T cells in healthy people across ages. This receptor was identified in a man aged 80 or over in good health. The sample consisted of blood.

The CDR3 reads CSARHPTSGARDTQYF. DNA of the CDR3: TGCAGTGCTAGACACCCGACTAGCGGGGCCAGAGATACGCAGTATTTT. The chain uses TRBV20-1 and TRBJ2-3; TRBD2 matches 11 bases. The trim removed 2 bases at V and 5 bases at J, leaving 9 bases unmatched. CDR1 and CDR2 (germline): DFQATT, SNEGSKA (reference sequence). CDR3 length equals 16 residues.